A selection of T cell receptor beta chains follows, all from one sample in a study of cytomegalovirus exposure and HLA in healthy donors. Assay: immunoSEQ multiplex PCR; the TCRdb copy retains only in-frame clones and omits some. The sample shows around 130,000 clones, over 8.5% of them seen only once. The sequenced sample was PBMCs. Receptor source: a woman aged 40 to 55 in good health and CMV-seropositive. Each CDR3 is given with its conserved first and last residue. D genes are given only for firm matches. Part of the rows lack a size; the others show once, few, many or a class for expanded clones.

TRBV6-5	TRBD2	few	TRBJ2-5	TGTGCCAGTACTAGCGGGGGGGGTAGAGAGACCCAGTACTTC	CASTSGGGRETQYF
TRBV5-6	-	-	TRBJ2-1	TGTGCCAGCAGCTTGGTCCTTGGACAGAGTTACAATGAGCAGTTCTTC	CASSLVLGQSYNEQFF
TRBV5-1	-	-	TRBJ1-4	TGCGCCAGCAGCGACCGGAATGTTGGAGGTGAAAAACTGTTTTTT	CASSDRNVGGEKLFF
TRBV18	-	few	TRBJ2-7	TGTGCCAGCTCACCTTATAGCTCCTACGAGCAGTACTTC	CASSPYSSYEQYF
TRBV4-2	-	-	TRBJ1-1	TGTGCCAGCAGAAAGGGCGACAGCGAAGCTTTCTTT	CASRKGDSEAFF
TRBV19	TRBD1	-	TRBJ2-2	TGTGCCAGTAGTATGGGACAGGGGGCGATGACCGGGGAGCTGTTTTTT	CASSMGQGAMTGELFF
TRBV6-4	TRBD1	-	TRBJ1-1	TGTGCCAGCAGTGACACAGGGGCCACTGAAGCTTTCTTT	CASSDTGATEAFF
TRBV28	-	few	TRBJ2-1	TGTGCCAGCAGTTTATGGGGAGTCAAGGGGGATGAGCAGTTCTTC	CASSLWGVKGDEQFF
TRBV6-5	-	many	TRBJ2-4	TGTGCCAGCAAAGACCTAGAAAACATTCAGTACTTC	CASKDLENIQYF
TRBV4-1	-	few	TRBJ1-1	TGCGCCAGCAGCATAACTATTCCCAATACTGAAGCTTTCTTT	CASSITIPNTEAFF
TRBV2	TRBD1	few	TRBJ2-2	TGTGCCAGCACCCGGGACAGAGCGAACACCGGGGAGCTGTTTTTT	CASTRDRANTGELFF
TRBV7-2	TRBD1	few	TRBJ2-7	TGTGCCAGCAGCTTAGCGGGACAGGGAGGATCCTACGAGCAGTACTTC	CASSLAGQGGSYEQYF
TRBV19	-	-	TRBJ1-2	TGTGCCAGTAGTACCGCGGGGGTCTATGGCTACACCTTC	CASSTAGVYGYTF
TRBV19	-	few	TRBJ2-3	TGTGCCAGTAGTCTCGAGGACACCACAGATACGCAGTATTTT	CASSLEDTTDTQYF
TRBV28	TRBD1	few	TRBJ2-7	TGTGCCAGCAGGCTACAGGGGACCCTCCACGAGCAGTACTTC	CASRLQGTLHEQYF
TRBV6-4	-	few	TRBJ1-6	TGTGCCAGCAGTGTTGGCGGCGATAATTCACCCCTCCACTTT	CASSVGGDNSPLHF
TRBV5-1	TRBD2	-	TRBJ2-3	TGCGCCAGCAGCCGTAGCGGGGGGACCACAGATACGCAGTATTTT	CASSRSGGTTDTQYF
TRBV5-1	TRBD2	few	TRBJ2-7	TGCGCCAGCAGCTTAAGGGAGGGCTCCTACGAGCAGTACTTC	CASSLREGSYEQYF
TRBV2	TRBD1	few	TRBJ1-5	TGTGCCAGCAGTGGACAGGGCGGCAATCAGCCCCAGCATTTT	CASSGQGGNQPQHF
TRBV19	TRBD1	few	TRBJ1-6	TGTGCCAGTAGTCTTCGGACAGGAATCTCTCCACGGCAGAATTCACCCCTCCACTTT	CASSLRTGISPRQNSPLHF
TRBV19	-	-	TRBJ1-2	TGTGCCAGTAGTAACCGGTATGGCTACACCTTC	CASSNRYGYTF
TRBV6-4	-	-	TRBJ2-3	TGTGCCAGCAGTGACTCGGGGCAGGGGTTGACAGATACGCAGTATTTT	CASSDSGQGLTDTQYF
TRBV7-3	TRBD1	-	TRBJ2-7	TGTGCCAGCAGCCCAACAGGGGGGCTCGGAGACGAGCAGTACTTC	CASSPTGGLGDEQYF
TRBV5-1	TRBD1	few	TRBJ2-5	TGCGCCAGCAGCTTGGCCATCGTGCGGCAGGGGGCAGGAGAGACCCAGTACTTC	CASSLAIVRQGAGETQYF
TRBV21-1	-	-	TRBJ1-4	TGTGCCAGCAGCACGGGGGGGACTCCCCGGACTAATGAAAAACTGTTTTTT	CASSTGGTPRTNEKLFF
TRBV4-1	TRBD1	few	TRBJ2-1	TGCGCCAGCAGCCATACCGGGGACAGGGACGATGAGCAGTTCTTC	CASSHTGDRDDEQFF
TRBV18	-	-	TRBJ2-7	TGTGCCAGCTCCCTCAGACAGCCCACCTACGAGCAGTACTTC	CASSLRQPTYEQYF
TRBV29-1	TRBD1	few	TRBJ1-3	TGCAGCGTTGAAGCCACAGGGGACTCTGGAAACACCATATATTTT	CSVEATGDSGNTIYF
TRBV5-1	-	few	TRBJ1-1	TGCGCCAGCAAACGGGGGATGAACACTGAAGCTTTCTTT	CASKRGMNTEAFF
TRBV18	-	few	TRBJ1-1	TGTGCCAGCTCACCCCTTGTGGAGGCGAACACTGAAGCTTTCTTT	CASSPLVEANTEAFF
TRBV5-1	TRBD2	few	TRBJ2-7	TGCGCCAGCACCTCAGGACTAGCGGGAACCTACGAGCAGTACTTC	CASTSGLAGTYEQYF
TRBV18	TRBD2	-	TRBJ2-3	TGTGCCAGCTCTCCCACTTCTAGCGGGGCTAGCACAGATACGCAGTATTTT	CASSPTSSGASTDTQYF
TRBV7-9	TRBD1	few	TRBJ2-7	TGTGCCAGCAGCTTGACAGGGAGTACCTACGAGCAGTACTTC	CASSLTGSTYEQYF
TRBV30	-	few	TRBJ1-1	TGTGCCTGGAGGAGGGGTCGGGAGGCTTTCTTT	CAWRRGREAFF
TRBV19	-	once	TRBJ1-3	TGTGCCAGTAGTGGACAGACACGAAGCTCTGGAAACACCATATATTTT	CASSGQTRSSGNTIYF
TRBV29-1	-	few	TRBJ1-6	TGCAGCGTTGCTGTGGCAGGCAATTCACCCCTCCACTTT	CSVAVAGNSPLHF
TRBV30	TRBD1	few	TRBJ1-1	TGTGCCTCGGACAGGGGGAACACTGAAGCTTTCTTT	CASDRGNTEAFF
TRBV7-9	TRBD1	-	TRBJ1-2	TGTGCCAGCAGCTTATACCCTGGACAGGGAGACTATGGCTACACCTTC	CASSLYPGQGDYGYTF